What follows are 2 T cell receptor beta chains derived from one specimen sequenced in a study of memory CD4+ T cells and cytomegalovirus serostatus. Method: immunoSEQ multiplex PCR; TCRdb's copy keeps in-frame clones and lacks some. The sample records some 60,000 clones, around 80% being singletons. Single viable CD3+CD4+CD8-CD45RO+ cells were sorted as the memory CD4+ T cells. The sequenced sample was memory CD4+ T cells from blood. Receptor source: an adult in good health and CMV-seronegative.

This chain links TRBV5-5 with TRBJ1-1; 8 bases map to TRBD1. The CDR3 sequence is 15 residues long. Germline V gene sequence: CDR1 SGHKS, CDR2 YYEKEE (reference sequence). Trimming cost V 4 bases and J 3 bases; bases outside gene matches: 8. CDR3 DNA sequence: TGTGCCAGCAGCCCACGAACAGGGGGGGACACTGAAGCTTTCTTT. Protein sequence: CASSPRTGGDTEAFF.

The chain is built from TRBV27 and TRBJ1-2; 7 positions match TRBD1. Germline V gene lookup returns CDR1 MNHEY and CDR2 SMNVEV (reference sequence). This CDR3 is built from 15 residues. V lost 0 bases to trimming and J lost 3 bases; unmatched junction nucleotides: 4. As DNA, the CDR3 is TGTGCCAGCAGTTTATCGACAGGGCTGTACTATGGCTACACCTTC. It specifies CASSLSTGLYYGYTF.